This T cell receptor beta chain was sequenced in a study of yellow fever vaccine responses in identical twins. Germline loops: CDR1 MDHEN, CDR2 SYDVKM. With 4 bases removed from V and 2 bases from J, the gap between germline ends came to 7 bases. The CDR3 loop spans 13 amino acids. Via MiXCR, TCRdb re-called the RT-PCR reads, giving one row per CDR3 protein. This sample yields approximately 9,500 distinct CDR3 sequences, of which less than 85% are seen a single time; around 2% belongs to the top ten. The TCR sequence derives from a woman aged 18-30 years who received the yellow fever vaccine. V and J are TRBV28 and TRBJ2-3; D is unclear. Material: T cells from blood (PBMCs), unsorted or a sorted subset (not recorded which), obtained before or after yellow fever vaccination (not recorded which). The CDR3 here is CASSSFNTDTQYF. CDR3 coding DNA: TGTGCCAGCAGTTCCTTTAACACAGATACGCAGTATTTT. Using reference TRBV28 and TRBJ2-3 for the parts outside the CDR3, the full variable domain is DVKVTQSSRYLVKRTGEKVFLECVQDMDHENMFWYRQDPGLGLRLIYFSYDVKMKEKGDIPEGYSVSREKKERFSLILESASTNQTSMYLCASSSFNTDTQYFGPGTRLTVL.